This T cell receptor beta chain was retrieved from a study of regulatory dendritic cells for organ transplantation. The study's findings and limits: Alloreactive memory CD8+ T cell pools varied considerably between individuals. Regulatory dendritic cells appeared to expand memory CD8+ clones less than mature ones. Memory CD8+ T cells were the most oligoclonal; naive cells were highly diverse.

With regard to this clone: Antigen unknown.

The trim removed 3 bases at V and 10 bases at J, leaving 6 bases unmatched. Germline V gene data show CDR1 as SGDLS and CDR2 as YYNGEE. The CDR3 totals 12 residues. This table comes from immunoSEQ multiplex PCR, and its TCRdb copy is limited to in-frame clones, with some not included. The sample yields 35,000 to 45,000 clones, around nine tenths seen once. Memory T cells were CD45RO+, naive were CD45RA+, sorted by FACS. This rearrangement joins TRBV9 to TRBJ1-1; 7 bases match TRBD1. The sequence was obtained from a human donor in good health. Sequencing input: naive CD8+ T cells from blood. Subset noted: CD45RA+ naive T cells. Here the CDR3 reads CASSGQGEIAFF. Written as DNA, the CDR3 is TGTGCCAGCAGCGGACAGGGTGAGATAGCTTTCTTT.